This entry is about one TCR beta chain. Authors' methods: By means of reference gene primer amplification, nucleated cell counts were estimated. Measured with immunoSEQ multiplex PCR; TCRdb has only the in-frame clones, and not every one. V and J calls and clone size follow that table, whereas D and trimming were derived from the DNA. The repertoire holds roughly 120,000 clones, with 80% to 90% as singletons. The V gene's germline CDR1 is KGHSH and CDR2 LQKENI. The CDR3 extends over 15 amino acids. V lost 5 bases to trimming and J lost 2 bases; unmatched junction nucleotides: 4. The entry originates in a study of blood T cell repertoires in COVID-19. Overall study context: The study drew acute and convalescent COVID-19 samples from the United States, Italy and Spain. The analysed material was cDNA or gDNA that came from T cells, B-cell-depleted T cells, or PBMCs.

This rearrangement joins TRBV18 to TRBJ2-5; the match to TRBD2 covers 11 bases. Input material: peripheral blood. This clonotype was obtained from a woman at least 80 years old with active or convalescent COVID-19. The CDR3 sequence is CASSKTSGTQETQYF. DNA for the CDR3: TGTGCCAGCTCAAAGACTAGCGGGACTCAAGAGACCCAGTACTTC. The variable domain in full, with the rest retrieved from reference TRBV18 and TRBJ2-5, is NAGVMQNPRHLVRRRGQEARLRCSPMKGHSHVYWYRQLPEEGLKFMVYLQKENIIDESGMPKERFSAEFPKEGPSILRIQQVVRGDSAAYFCASSKTSGTQETQYFGPGTRLLVL.